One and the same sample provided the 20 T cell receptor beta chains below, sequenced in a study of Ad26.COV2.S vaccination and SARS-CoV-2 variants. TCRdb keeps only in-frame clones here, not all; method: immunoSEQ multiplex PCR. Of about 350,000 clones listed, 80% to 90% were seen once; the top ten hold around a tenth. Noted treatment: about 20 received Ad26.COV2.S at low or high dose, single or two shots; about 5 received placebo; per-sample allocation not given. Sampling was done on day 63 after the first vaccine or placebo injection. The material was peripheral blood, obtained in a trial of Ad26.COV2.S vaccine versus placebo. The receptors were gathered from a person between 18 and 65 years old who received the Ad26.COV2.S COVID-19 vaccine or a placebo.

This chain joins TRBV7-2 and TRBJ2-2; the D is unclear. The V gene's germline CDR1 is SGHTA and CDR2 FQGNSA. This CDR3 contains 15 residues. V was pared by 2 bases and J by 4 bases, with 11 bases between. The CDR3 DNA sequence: TGTGCCAGCAGCTTACACTACGGTCCCACCGGGGAGCTGTTTTTT. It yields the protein CASSLHYGPTGELFF.

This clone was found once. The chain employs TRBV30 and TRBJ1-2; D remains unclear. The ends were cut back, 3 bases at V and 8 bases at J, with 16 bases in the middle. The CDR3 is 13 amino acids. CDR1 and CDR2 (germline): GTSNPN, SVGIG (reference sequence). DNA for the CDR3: TGTGCCTGGAGAGGCGGGCCCGGCGGAGGCTACACCTTC. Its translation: CAWRGGPGGGYTF.

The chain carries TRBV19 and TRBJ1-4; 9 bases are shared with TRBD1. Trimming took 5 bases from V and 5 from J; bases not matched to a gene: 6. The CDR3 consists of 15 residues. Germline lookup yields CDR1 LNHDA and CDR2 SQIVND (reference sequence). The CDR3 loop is CASSDTGGLNEKLFF. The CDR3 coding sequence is TGTGCCAGTAGTGATACAGGGGGCCTAAATGAAAAACTGTTTTTT. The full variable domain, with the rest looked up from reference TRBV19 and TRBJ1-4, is DGGITQSPKYLFRKEGQNVTLSCEQNLNHDAMYWYRQDPGQGLRLIYYSQIVNDFQKGDIAEGYSVSREKKESFPLTVTSAQKNPTAFYLCASSDTGGLNEKLFFGSGTQLSVL.

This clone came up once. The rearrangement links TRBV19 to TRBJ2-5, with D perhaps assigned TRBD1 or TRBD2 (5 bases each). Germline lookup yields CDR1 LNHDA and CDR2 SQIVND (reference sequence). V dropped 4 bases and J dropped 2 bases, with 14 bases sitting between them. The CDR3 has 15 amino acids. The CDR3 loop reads CASSRRGSSQETQYF. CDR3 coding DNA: TGTGCCAGTAGTAGACGGGGCAGCAGTCAAGAGACCCAGTACTTC.

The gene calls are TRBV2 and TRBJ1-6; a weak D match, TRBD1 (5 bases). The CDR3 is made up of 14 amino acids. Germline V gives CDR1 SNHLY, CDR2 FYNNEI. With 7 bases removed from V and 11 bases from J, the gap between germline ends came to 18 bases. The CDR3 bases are TGTGCCAGCACCCCAGAAGGGGAAGTGACACCCCTCCACTTT. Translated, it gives CASTPEGEVTPLHF.

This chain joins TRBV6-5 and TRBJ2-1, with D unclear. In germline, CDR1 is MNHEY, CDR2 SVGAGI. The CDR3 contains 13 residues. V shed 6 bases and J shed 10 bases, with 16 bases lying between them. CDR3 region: CASSGYGGREQFF. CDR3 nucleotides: TGTGCCAGCAGCGGATACGGTGGGCGGGAGCAGTTCTTC.

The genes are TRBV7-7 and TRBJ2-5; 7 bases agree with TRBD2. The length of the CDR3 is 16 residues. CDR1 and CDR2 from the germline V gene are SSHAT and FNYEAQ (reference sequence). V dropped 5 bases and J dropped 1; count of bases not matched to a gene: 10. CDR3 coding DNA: TGTGCCAGCAGCCAGGAGCCGGGAGGTCCCCAAGAGACCCAGTACTTC. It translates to CASSQEPGGPQETQYF.

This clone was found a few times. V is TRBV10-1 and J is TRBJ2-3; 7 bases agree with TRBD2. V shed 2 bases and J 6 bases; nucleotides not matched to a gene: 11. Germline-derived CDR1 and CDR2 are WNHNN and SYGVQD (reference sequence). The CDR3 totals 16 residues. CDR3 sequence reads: CASSEGRGLSVDTQYF. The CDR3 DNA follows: TGCGCCAGCAGTGAGGGAAGGGGACTATCTGTGGATACGCAGTATTTT.

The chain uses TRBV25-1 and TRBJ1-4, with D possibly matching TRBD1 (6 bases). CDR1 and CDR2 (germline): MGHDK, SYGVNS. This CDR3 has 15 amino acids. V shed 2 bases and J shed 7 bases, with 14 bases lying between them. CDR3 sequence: CASSEIGRGSEKLFF. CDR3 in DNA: TGTGCCAGCAGTGAAATTGGCAGGGGTTCTGAAAAACTGTTTTTT.

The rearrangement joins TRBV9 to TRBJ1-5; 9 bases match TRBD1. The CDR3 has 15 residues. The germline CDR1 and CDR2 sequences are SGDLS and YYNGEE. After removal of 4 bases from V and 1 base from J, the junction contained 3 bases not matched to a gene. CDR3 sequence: CASSPGQGSNQPQHF. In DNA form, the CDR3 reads TGTGCCAGCAGCCCGGGACAGGGCAGCAATCAGCCCCAGCATTTT. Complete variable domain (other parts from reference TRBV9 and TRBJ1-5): DSGVTQTPKHLITATGQRVTLRCSPRSGDLSVYWYQQSLDQGLQFLIQYYNGEERAKGNILERFSAQQFPDLHSELNLSSLELGDSALYFCASSPGQGSNQPQHFGDGTRLSIL.

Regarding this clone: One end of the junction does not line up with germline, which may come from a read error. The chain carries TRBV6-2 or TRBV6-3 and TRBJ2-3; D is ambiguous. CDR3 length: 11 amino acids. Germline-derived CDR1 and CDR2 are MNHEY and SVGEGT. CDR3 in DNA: TGTGCCAGCAGTCACCCCCGACCCGCGACCTTT. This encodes CASSHPRPATF.

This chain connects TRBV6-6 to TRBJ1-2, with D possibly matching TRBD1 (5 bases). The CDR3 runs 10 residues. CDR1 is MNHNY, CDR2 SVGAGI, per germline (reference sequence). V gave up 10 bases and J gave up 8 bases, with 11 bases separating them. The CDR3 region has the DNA TGTGCCACCGCGGGGCAAGGCTACACCTTC. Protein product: CATAGQGYTF.

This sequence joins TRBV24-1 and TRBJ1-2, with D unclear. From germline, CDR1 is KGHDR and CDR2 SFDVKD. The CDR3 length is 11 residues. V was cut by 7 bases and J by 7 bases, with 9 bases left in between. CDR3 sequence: CATSGIAGYTF. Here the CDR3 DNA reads TGTGCCACCAGCGGGATAGCTGGCTACACCTTC.

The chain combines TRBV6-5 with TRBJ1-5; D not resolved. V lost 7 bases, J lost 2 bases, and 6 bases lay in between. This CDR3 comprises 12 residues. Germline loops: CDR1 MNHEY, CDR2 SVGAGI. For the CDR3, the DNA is TGTGCCAGCAAGTCGGGCAATCAGCCCCAGCATTTT. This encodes CASKSGNQPQHF.

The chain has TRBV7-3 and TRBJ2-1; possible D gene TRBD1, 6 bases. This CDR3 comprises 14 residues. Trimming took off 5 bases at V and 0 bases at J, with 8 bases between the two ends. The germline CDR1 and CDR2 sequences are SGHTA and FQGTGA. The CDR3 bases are TGTGCCAGCAGCCCGGACAGCTCCTACAATGAGCAGTTCTTC. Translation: CASSPDSSYNEQFF.

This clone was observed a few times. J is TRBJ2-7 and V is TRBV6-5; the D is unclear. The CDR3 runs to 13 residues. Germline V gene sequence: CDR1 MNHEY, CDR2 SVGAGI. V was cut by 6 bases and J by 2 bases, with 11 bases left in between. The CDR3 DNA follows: TGTGCCAGCAGGACCGCCCCCGCCTACGAGCAGTACTTC. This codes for CASRTAPAYEQYF.

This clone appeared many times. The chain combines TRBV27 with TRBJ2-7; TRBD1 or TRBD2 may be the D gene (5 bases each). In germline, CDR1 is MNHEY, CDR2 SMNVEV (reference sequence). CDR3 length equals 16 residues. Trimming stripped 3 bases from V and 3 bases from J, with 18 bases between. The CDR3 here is CASSFQPGTPYYEQYF. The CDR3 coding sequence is TGTGCCAGCAGTTTTCAACCCGGGACCCCGTACTACGAGCAGTACTTC.

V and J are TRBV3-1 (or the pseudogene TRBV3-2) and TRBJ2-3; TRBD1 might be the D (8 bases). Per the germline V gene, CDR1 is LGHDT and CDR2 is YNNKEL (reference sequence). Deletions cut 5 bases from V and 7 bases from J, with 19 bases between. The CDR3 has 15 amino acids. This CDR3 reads CASSRQGRDVHTQYF. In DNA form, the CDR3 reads TGTGCCAGCAGCAGACAGGGGAGGGACGTACATACGCAGTATTTT.

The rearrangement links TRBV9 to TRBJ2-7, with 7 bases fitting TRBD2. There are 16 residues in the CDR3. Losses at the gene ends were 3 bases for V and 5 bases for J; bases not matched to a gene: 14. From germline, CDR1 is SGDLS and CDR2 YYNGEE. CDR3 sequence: CASSGPVGGSVNEQYF. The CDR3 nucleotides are TGTGCCAGCAGCGGGCCCGTTGGCGGGAGTGTCAACGAGCAGTACTTC.

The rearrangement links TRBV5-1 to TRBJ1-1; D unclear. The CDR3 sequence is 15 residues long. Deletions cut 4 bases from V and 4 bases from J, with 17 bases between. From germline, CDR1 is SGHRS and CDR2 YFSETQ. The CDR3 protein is CASSGRFSSGTEAFF. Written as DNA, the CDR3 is TGCGCCAGCAGCGGTAGGTTCTCCTCGGGCACTGAAGCTTTCTTT.